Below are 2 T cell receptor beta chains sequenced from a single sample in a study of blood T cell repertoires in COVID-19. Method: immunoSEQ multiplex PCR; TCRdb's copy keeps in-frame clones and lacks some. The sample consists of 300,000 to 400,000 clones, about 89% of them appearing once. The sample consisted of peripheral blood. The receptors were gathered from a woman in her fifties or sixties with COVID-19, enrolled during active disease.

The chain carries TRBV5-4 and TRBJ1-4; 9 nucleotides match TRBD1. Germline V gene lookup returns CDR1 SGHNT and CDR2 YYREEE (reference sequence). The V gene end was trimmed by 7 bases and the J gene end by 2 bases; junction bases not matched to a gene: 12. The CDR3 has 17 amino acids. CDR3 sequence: CASSHGQGPFTNEKLFF. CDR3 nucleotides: TGTGCCAGCTCCCATGGACAGGGGCCTTTCACTAATGAAAAACTGTTTTTT.

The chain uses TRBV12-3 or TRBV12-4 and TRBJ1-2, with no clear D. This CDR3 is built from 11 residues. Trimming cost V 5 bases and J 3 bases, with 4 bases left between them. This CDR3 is CASSQDYGYTF. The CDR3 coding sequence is TGTGCCAGCAGTCAGGACTATGGCTACACCTTC.